The 13 T cell receptor beta chains below come from one sample, sequenced in a study of human T cells and chemical hapten exposure. The time point: pre-sensitization, week 0. Indicated treatment: therapeutic diphenylcyclopropenone sensitization with weekly scalp DPC. TCRdb analysed the RACE reads with MiXCR anew, one entry per CDR3 protein. The sample has 350,000 to 450,000 distinct CDR3 sequences, around 5.5% seen once. The specimen was whole blood, collected in connection with sensitization to the hapten diphenylcyclopropenone (DPC). The receptor set was obtained from a woman in her forties or fifties with alopecia areata. Some clones in this sample may be carry-over from other donors' samples.

This clonotype was seen at least ten times. The chain carries TRBV10-3 and TRBJ1-3, with D possibly being TRBD1 (6 bases). The CDR3 has 14 amino acids. V was cut by 2 bases and J by 2 bases, with 7 bases left in between. From germline, CDR1 is ENHRY and CDR2 SYGVKD. As DNA, the CDR3 is TGTGCCATCAGTGAGAACAGGGCTGGAAACACCATATATTTT. Encoded protein: CAISENRAGNTIYF.

This clonotype appeared a few times. This chain connects TRBV13 to TRBJ2-3, with a weak D call TRBD1 (5 bases). Germline CDR1 PRHDT, CDR2 FYEKMQ (reference sequence). CDR3 length: 16 amino acids. V dropped 5 bases and J dropped 0 bases, with 15 bases sitting between them. The DNA for the CDR3 is TGTGCCAGCAGCACCCCAGGGTCCTCTAGCACAGATACGCAGTATTTT. It translates to CASSTPGSSSTDTQYF.

This clonotype turned up a few times. The chain couples TRBV6-5 to TRBJ1-6; D ambiguous. This CDR3 is built from 16 residues. In germline, CDR1 is MNHEY, CDR2 SVGAGI. Trimming took off 5 bases at V and 0 bases at J, with 11 bases between the two ends. The CDR3 protein is CASSPTGSSYNSPLHF. CDR3 nucleotides: TGTGCCAGCAGTCCGACGGGGAGCTCCTATAATTCACCCCTCCACTTT.

This clonotype appeared a few times. V gene TRBV27 combines with J gene TRBJ2-7; D is unclear. Germline CDR1 reads MNHEY; CDR2 reads SMNVEV (reference sequence). This CDR3 is built from 12 residues. The V gene lost 5 bases and the J gene lost 3 bases, with 8 bases spanning the gap. CDR3 nucleotide sequence: TGTGCCAGCAGTCCGGACGACTACGAGCAGTACTTC. Amino acids: CASSPDDYEQYF.

As concerns this clonotype: The junction departs from germline at one end; a sequencing error may be responsible. V usage is TRBV6-6 and J usage is TRBJ2-5; the D gene is possibly TRBD1 (6 bases). The CDR3 runs to 12 residues. Germline V gene data show CDR1 as MNHNY and CDR2 as SVGAGI (reference sequence). Written as DNA, the CDR3 is TGTGTCAGCGTGGGACAACAAGAGACCCAGTACTTC. This encodes CVSVGQQETQYF.

This clonotype was recorded at least ten times. The chain recombines TRBV20-1 with TRBJ2-7; no reliable D call. This CDR3 is 11 amino acids long. Looked up from germline, CDR1 is DFQATT and CDR2 is SNEGSKA (reference sequence). The V gene lost 1 base and the J gene lost 6 bases, with 7 bases spanning the gap. The CDR3 protein is CSARVQSEQYF. CDR3 nucleotides: TGCAGTGCTAGAGTACAGAGCGAGCAGTACTTC.

The rearrangement uses TRBV12-3 or TRBV12-4 and TRBJ2-7, with D perhaps matching TRBD2 (6 bases). V was pared by 1 base and J by 0 bases, with 10 bases between. The CDR3 runs to 15 residues. CDR3 in DNA: TGTGCCAGCAGTTTAGGGCGGGGTACCTCCTACGAGCAGTACTTC. Translated: CASSLGRGTSYEQYF.

The chain is built from TRBV15 and TRBJ2-1; D is ambiguous. V dropped 0 bases and J dropped 8 bases, with 8 bases sitting between them. There are 13 residues in the CDR3. Per germline, CDR1 LNHNV and CDR2 YYDKDF (reference sequence). CDR3 sequence (DNA): TGTGCCACCAGCAGAGATGGTCCCGATGAGCAGTTCTTC. This gives the protein CATSRDGPDEQFF.

This clonotype was detected ten times or more. The chain joins TRBV7-9 to TRBJ1-6, with D possibly matching TRBD1 (6 bases). CDR1 and CDR2 (germline): SEHNR, FQNEAQ (reference sequence). The CDR3 contains 17 residues. The V end was cut by 4 bases, the J end by 1 base, with 14 bases between. The CDR3 DNA sequence: TGTGCCAGCAGCTCCCTCAGGGGACGGTCCTATAATTCACCCCTCCACTTT. It is translated as CASSSLRGRSYNSPLHF.

V gene TRBV10-3 combines with J gene TRBJ1-2, with 7 bases lining up with TRBD1. Germline assignment: CDR1 ENHRY and CDR2 SYGVKD. The V and J ends lost 5 bases and 4 bases, in that order; junction bases with no gene match: 7. The CDR3 is made up of 14 amino acids. CDR3 protein: CAISSSGGGYGYTF. The CDR3 nucleotides read TGTGCCATCAGTTCTTCAGGGGGGGGCTATGGCTACACCTTC.

V and J are TRBV2 and TRBJ1-6; D is ambiguous. Germline CDR1 is SNHLY and CDR2 is FYNNEI. This CDR3 has 15 amino acids. Trimming took 3 bases from V and 0 from J, leaving 6 bases between them. Here the CDR3 DNA reads TGTGCCAGCAGTGACCACAGCTCCTATAATTCACCCCTCCACTTT. Encoded protein: CASSDHSSYNSPLHF.

The chain has TRBV5-1 and TRBJ2-5; D is unresolved. The CDR3 has 14 residues. Germline values: CDR1 SGHRS, CDR2 YFSETQ. Between the trimmed V and J ends, which lost 4 bases and 1 base, there was a span of 11 bases. The DNA for the CDR3 is TGCGCCAGCAGCCGCGACCATGGCCAAGAGACCCAGTACTTC. Protein: CASSRDHGQETQYF.

This clonotype was found many times. This chain uses TRBV10-3 with TRBJ2-3, with 7 bases lining up with TRBD1. CDR1 ENHRY and CDR2 SYGVKD come from the germline V gene. The V segment lost 7 bases and the J segment 2 bases; nucleotides outside the gene matches: 6. The length of the CDR3 is 14 residues. The CDR3 region has the DNA TGTGCCATCAACGGGGACAGCTCCACAGATACGCAGTATTTT. The encoded protein is CAINGDSSTDTQYF.